Below are 29 T cell receptor beta chains sequenced from a single sample in a study of graft-versus-host responses after intestinal transplantation. These receptors lack a known antigen. Here immunoSEQ multiplex PCR was the method, and the copy in TCRdb shows in-frame clones only, minus some. The sample shows 75,000 to 100,000 clones, 91% of them seen only once. Sequenced here: unstimulated CD4+ T cells sorted from spleen or lymph node cells, sampled before transplant. The receptors shown here come from a human donor who was the organ donor for an intestinal transplant.

The rearrangement uses TRBV25-1 and TRBJ1-1, with 10 bases matching TRBD1. The CDR3 sequence is 16 residues long. After removal of 4 bases from V and 6 bases from J, the junction contained 11 bases not matched to a gene. Per germline, CDR1 MGHDK and CDR2 SYGVNS. CDR3 bases: TGTGCCAGCAGTGTGTTTGTTAGGGACAGGGGACCTGAAGCTTTCTTT. Encoded protein: CASSVFVRDRGPEAFF.

This chain uses TRBV29-1 with TRBJ1-3; possible D gene TRBD1, 6 bases. The CDR3 extends over 15 amino acids. V was cut by 4 bases and J by 4 bases, with 17 bases left in between. From germline, CDR1 is SQVTM and CDR2 ANQGSEA. The CDR3 bases are TGCAGCGTTGCCCTGGATGGGGGCCCCGGAAACACCATATATTTT. Translation: CSVALDGGPGNTIYF.

The chain uses TRBV5-1 and TRBJ2-5, with TRBD1 matching 9 bases. From germline, CDR1 is SGHRS and CDR2 YFSETQ. J lost 4 bases, V lost 0 bases, and 4 bases had no gene match. CDR3 length equals 15 residues. CDR3 nucleotides: TGCGCCAGCAGCTTGGGGGGACAGGGAGGAGAGACCCAGTACTTC. Amino acid sequence: CASSLGGQGGETQYF.

The chain couples TRBV5-1 to TRBJ2-5; D unclear. This CDR3 is built from 15 residues. Deletions cut 0 bases from V and 0 bases from J, with 9 bases between. CDR1 is SGHRS and CDR2 is YFSETQ in the germline V gene. In DNA form, the CDR3 reads TGCGCCAGCAGCTTGGGGGCTGGGTACCAAGAGACCCAGTACTTC. Translation: CASSLGAGYQETQYF.

The chain combines TRBV5-1 with TRBJ2-6, with D maybe TRBD1 (5 bases). Trimming removed 6 bases from V and 4 bases from J, with 17 bases in between. Germline V gene lookup returns CDR1 SGHRS and CDR2 YFSETQ. The CDR3 is 16 amino acids. The CDR3 region has the DNA TGCGCCAGCACGCGGACACCCGCTCGGGGGGCCAACGTCCTGACTTTC. As protein: CASTRTPARGANVLTF. Variable domain in full (rest from reference TRBV5-1 and TRBJ2-6): KAGVTQTPRYLIKTRGQQVTLSCSPISGHRSVSWYQQTPGQGLQFLFEYFSETQRNKGNFPGRFSGRQFSNSRSEMNVSTLELGDSALYLCASTRTPARGANVLTFGAGSRLTVL.

This sequence joins TRBV4-1 and TRBJ2-5; 9 nucleotides align to TRBD1. Per the germline V gene, CDR1 is MGHRA and CDR2 is YSYEKL. The CDR3 sequence is 17 residues long. J gave up 4 bases and V 0 bases, and 9 bases lay outside the gene matches. In DNA form, the CDR3 reads TGCGCCAGCAGCCAAGATTTACAAGGACAGGGGCGAGAGACCCAGTACTTC. This gives the protein CASSQDLQGQGRETQYF.

The chain is built from TRBV7-9 and TRBJ2-4, with 8 nucleotides matching TRBD2. The CDR3 is made up of 14 amino acids. Germline-derived CDR1 and CDR2 are SEHNR and FQNEAQ (reference sequence). Trimming took 5 bases from V and 2 from J; bases not matched to a gene: 2. The CDR3 coding sequence is TGTGCCAGCAGCCTTAGCGGGACCAAAAACATTCAGTACTTC. The encoded protein is CASSLSGTKNIQYF.

The rearrangement joins TRBV5-1 to TRBJ2-5; perhaps TRBD1 as D (6 bases). The closer fit of TRBJ2-7 to the DNA end suggests the J call may be wrong. This CDR3 is 15 amino acids long. CDR1 and CDR2 from the germline V gene are SGHRS and YFSETQ. The CDR3 nucleotides read TGCGCCAGCAGCACTATGACAGGAACCTCCTACGAGCAGTACTTC. It translates to CASSTMTGTSYEQYF.

This chain joins TRBV5-1 and TRBJ2-2, with 10 bases that match TRBD1. After removal of 3 bases from V and 5 bases from J, the junction contained 4 bases not matched to a gene. Germline CDR1 SGHRS, CDR2 YFSETQ. The CDR3 is 15 residues long. CDR3 sequence: CASSWDRGVTGELFF. CDR3 sequence (DNA): TGCGCCAGCAGCTGGGACAGGGGTGTAACCGGGGAGCTGTTTTTT.

This rearrangement joins TRBV7-2 to TRBJ2-2; 11 nucleotides line up with TRBD2. Germline V gene data show CDR1 as SGHTA and CDR2 as FQGNSA. CDR3 length: 15 amino acids. The V and J ends lost 3 bases and 5 bases, in that order; junction bases with no gene match: 2. CDR3 nucleotides: TGTGCCAGCAGCTTCACTAGCGGGGGTACCGGGGAGCTGTTTTTT. The encoded protein is CASSFTSGGTGELFF.

The chain is built from TRBV4-3 and TRBJ1-2, with 7 bases matching TRBD1. V shed 3 bases, J shed 0 bases, and the junction held 7 bases outside the gene matches. Per germline, CDR1 LGHNA and CDR2 YSLEER. This CDR3 is 16 amino acids long. The CDR3: CASSQGMTGTNYGYTF. The CDR3 DNA reads TGCGCCAGCAGCCAGGGGATGACAGGGACTAACTATGGCTACACCTTC.

Regarding this clone: The sample contains more than one DNA sequence encoding this CDR3. The chain employs TRBV7-2 and TRBJ2-3; D is unresolved. The CDR3 length is 14 residues. The V end was cut by 1 base, the J end by 1 base, with 6 bases between. Germline lookup yields CDR1 SGHTA and CDR2 FQGNSA. The DNA of the CDR3 is TGTGCCAGCAGCTTAGAGCCGGGCACAGATACGCAGTATTTT. It is translated as CASSLEPGTDTQYF. The variable domain in full, with the rest retrieved from reference TRBV7-2 and TRBJ2-3, is GAGVSQSPSNKVTEKGKDVELRCDPISGHTALYWYRQSLGQGLEFLIYFQGNSAPDKSGLPSDRFSAERTGGSVSTLTIQRTQQEDSAVYLCASSLEPGTDTQYFGPGTRLTVL.

The chain employs TRBV18 and TRBJ1-1; a possible D gene is TRBD1 (6 bases). V was cut by 4 bases and J by 11 bases, with 17 bases left in between. The CDR3 is 13 amino acids. CDR1 and CDR2 from the germline V gene are KGHSH and LQKENI. This CDR3 is CASSRRGAVTAFF. The CDR3, as DNA: TGTGCCAGCTCACGTCGGGGGGCCGTGACTGCTTTCTTT.

This clone was detected only once. The gene calls are TRBV4-2 and TRBJ1-5; no reliable D call. CDR3 length: 16 amino acids. The V gene lost 1 base and the J gene lost 4 bases, with 14 bases spanning the gap. Germline CDR1 reads LGHNA; CDR2 reads YNFKEQ. As DNA, the CDR3 is TGTGCCAGCAGCCAAGTAGGTCTGGAGGCTAATCAGCCCCAGCATTTT. Translated: CASSQVGLEANQPQHF.

The chain links TRBV9 to TRBJ1-6; TRBD1 might be the D (6 bases). Germline values: CDR1 SGDLS, CDR2 YYNGEE. CDR3 length equals 15 residues. V shed 3 bases and J shed 9 bases, with 16 bases lying between them. Here the CDR3 DNA reads TGTGCCAGCAGCGCCCCTGGGGGCGAAGGTTCACCCCTCCACTTT. This translates into CASSAPGGEGSPLHF.

The gene calls are TRBV2 and TRBJ1-1; 11 nucleotides line up with TRBD1. Germline CDR1 reads SNHLY; CDR2 reads FYNNEI. The length of the CDR3 is 15 residues. Trimming at V came to 5 bases and at J to 1 base, leaving 3 bases not matched to a gene. This chain's CDR3 is CASSRTGGTNTEAFF. DNA for the CDR3: TGTGCCAGCAGTCGGACAGGGGGCACGAACACTGAAGCTTTCTTT. Full variable domain (missing parts from reference TRBV2 and TRBJ1-1): EPEVTQTPSHQVTQMGQEVILRCVPISNHLYFYWYRQILGQKVEFLVSFYNNEISEKSEIFDDQFSVERPDGSNFTLKIRSTKLEDSAMYFCASSRTGGTNTEAFFGQGTRLTVV.

This chain joins TRBV6-5 and TRBJ1-6; 7 bases are a match to TRBD1. CDR1 MNHEY and CDR2 SVGAGI come from the germline V gene. The CDR3 has 15 residues. J gave up 7 bases and V 0 bases, and 3 bases lay outside the gene matches. DNA of the CDR3: TGTGCCAGCAGTTACTCCGAGACAGGGAATTCACCCCTCCACTTT. Its protein product is CASSYSETGNSPLHF.

This clone appeared a few times. The chain uses TRBV19 and TRBJ1-3; 8 positions agree with TRBD1. The germline V gene has CDR1 LNHDA and CDR2 SQIVND (reference sequence). The CDR3 totals 16 residues. J lost 0 bases, V lost 5 bases, and 6 bases had no gene match. CDR3 coding DNA: TGTGCCAGTAGTGACAGGGGCCGCAGCTCTGGAAACACCATATATTTT. Residues: CASSDRGRSSGNTIYF. Complete variable domain (other parts from reference TRBV19 and TRBJ1-3): DGGITQSPKYLFRKEGQNVTLSCEQNLNHDAMYWYRQDPGQGLRLIYYSQIVNDFQKGDIAEGYSVSREKKESFPLTVTSAQKNPTAFYLCASSDRGRSSGNTIYFGEGSWLTVV.

This clone occurred once. The chain uses TRBV7-3 and TRBJ2-7; TRBD2 might be the D (6 bases). The germline V and J ends were trimmed by 2 bases and 1 base, with 12 bases remaining between them. This CDR3 has 15 amino acids. Germline V gene sequence: CDR1 SGHTA, CDR2 FQGTGA. The CDR3 DNA is TGTGCCAGCAGCTTACGTCCCGGGGGATCCTACGAGCAGTACTTC. As protein: CASSLRPGGSYEQYF.

The chain joins TRBV6-5 to TRBJ1-1; the D gene is possibly TRBD1 (5 bases). Germline CDR1 and CDR2: MNHEY and SVGAGI. Trimming took off 4 bases at V and 4 bases at J, with 16 bases between the two ends. This CDR3 has 15 residues. The CDR3 loop is CASSSGRVFGTEAFF. For the CDR3, the DNA is TGTGCCAGCAGTTCTGGCAGGGTTTTTGGCACTGAAGCTTTCTTT.

This clone was seen only a few times. The V and J genes are TRBV6-6 and TRBJ1-3, with D hard to call. Germline-derived CDR1 and CDR2 are MNHNY and SVGAGI (reference sequence). The CDR3 is 13 amino acids. Trimming shortened V by 8 bases and J by 0 bases, and 8 bases separated the two germline ends. In DNA, the CDR3 is TGTGCCAGCGGGCAGAACTCTGGAAACACCATATATTTT. Residues: CASGQNSGNTIYF.

The CDR3 loop reads CASSLDGTVMNTEAFF. DNA of the CDR3: TGTGCCAGCAGCTTAGATGGGACAGTCATGAACACTGAAGCTTTCTTT. The genes are TRBV7-9 and TRBJ1-1; 7 positions match TRBD1. This CDR3 has 16 residues. CDR1 SEHNR and CDR2 FQNEAQ come from the germline V gene (reference sequence). The V gene end was trimmed by 1 base and the J gene end by 0 bases; junction bases not matched to a gene: 5.

V gene TRBV4-1 combines with J gene TRBJ2-5; 9 bases match TRBD2. The J call may be in error: the DNA end matches TRBJ2-7 better. This CDR3 is built from 16 residues. CDR1 and CDR2 from the germline V gene are MGHRA and YSYEKL. In DNA form, the CDR3 reads TGCGCCAGCAGCCAAGTTTCGCGGGGGGGCCTGTACGAGCAGTACTTC. Amino acids: CASSQVSRGGLYEQYF.

The rearrangement links TRBV28 to TRBJ2-3, with a weak D call TRBD1 (6 bases). The CDR3 covers 13 residues. The V and J ends lost 8 bases and 3 bases respectively, with 12 bases between them. Looked up from germline, CDR1 is MDHEN and CDR2 is SYDVKM. The CDR3 is CASRWTVTDTQYF. The CDR3 DNA sequence: TGTGCCAGCCGTTGGACAGTTACAGATACGCAGTATTTT.

This clone was seen a few times. V gene TRBV9 combines with J gene TRBJ1-1, with 8 nucleotides matching TRBD1. J was trimmed by 1 base and V by 4 bases; bases with no gene match: 3. This CDR3 comprises 14 residues. CDR1 is SGDLS, CDR2 YYNGEE, per germline. CDR3 protein: CASSTGTGNTEAFF. The CDR3 nucleotides are TGTGCCAGCAGCACCGGGACAGGGAACACTGAAGCTTTCTTT.

The chain couples TRBV5-1 to TRBJ2-1, with TRBD1 matching 10 bases. CDR3 length: 15 amino acids. Germline loops: CDR1 SGHRS, CDR2 YFSETQ. The junction had 5 bases not matched to a gene; V was cut back by 6 bases and J by 2 bases. The CDR3 region has the DNA TGCGCCAGCAACCCCGGGACAGGGGCCTACAATGAGCAGTTCTTC. Encoded protein: CASNPGTGAYNEQFF.

J is TRBJ1-2 and V is TRBV20-1; D remains ambiguous. Per germline, CDR1 DFQATT and CDR2 SNEGSKA (reference sequence). V lost 1 base and J 6 bases, leaving 3 bases between the germline ends. The CDR3 is 10 residues long. The CDR3 reads CSARGDGYTF. In DNA form, the CDR3 reads TGCAGTGCTAGAGGAGATGGCTACACCTTC.

The chain links TRBV7-3 to TRBJ1-1; 9 nucleotides align to TRBD1. The CDR3 covers 14 residues. Germline V gene lookup returns CDR1 SGHTA and CDR2 FQGTGA. With V trimmed by 5 bases and J by 1 base, 2 bases remained unmatched. The CDR3 sequence is CASSLQGANTEAFF. DNA of the CDR3: TGTGCCAGCAGCCTACAGGGGGCGAACACTGAAGCTTTCTTT.

The chain employs TRBV4-1 and TRBJ1-1; the match to TRBD1 covers 7 bases. CDR3 size: 15 residues. Germline V gene data show CDR1 as MGHRA and CDR2 as YSYEKL. Trimming cost V 0 bases and J 0 bases; bases outside gene matches: 1. The CDR3: CASSQEDRLNTEAFF. DNA of the CDR3: TGCGCCAGCAGCCAAGAGGACAGGTTGAACACTGAAGCTTTCTTT.